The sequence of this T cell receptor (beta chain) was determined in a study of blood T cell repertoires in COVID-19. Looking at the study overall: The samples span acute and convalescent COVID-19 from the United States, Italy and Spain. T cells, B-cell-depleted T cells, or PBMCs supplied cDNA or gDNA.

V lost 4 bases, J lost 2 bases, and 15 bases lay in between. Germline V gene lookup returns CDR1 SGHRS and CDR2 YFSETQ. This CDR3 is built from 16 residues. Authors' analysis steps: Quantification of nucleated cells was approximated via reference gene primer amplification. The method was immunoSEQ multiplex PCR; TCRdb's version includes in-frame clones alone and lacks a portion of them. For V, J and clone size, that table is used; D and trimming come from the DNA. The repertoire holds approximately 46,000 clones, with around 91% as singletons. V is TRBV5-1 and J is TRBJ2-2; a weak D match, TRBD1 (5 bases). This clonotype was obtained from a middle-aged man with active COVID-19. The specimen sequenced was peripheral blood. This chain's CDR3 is CASSPRGRDNTGELFF. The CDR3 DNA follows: TGCGCCAGCAGCCCGAGAGGCAGGGATAACACCGGGGAGCTGTTTTTT.